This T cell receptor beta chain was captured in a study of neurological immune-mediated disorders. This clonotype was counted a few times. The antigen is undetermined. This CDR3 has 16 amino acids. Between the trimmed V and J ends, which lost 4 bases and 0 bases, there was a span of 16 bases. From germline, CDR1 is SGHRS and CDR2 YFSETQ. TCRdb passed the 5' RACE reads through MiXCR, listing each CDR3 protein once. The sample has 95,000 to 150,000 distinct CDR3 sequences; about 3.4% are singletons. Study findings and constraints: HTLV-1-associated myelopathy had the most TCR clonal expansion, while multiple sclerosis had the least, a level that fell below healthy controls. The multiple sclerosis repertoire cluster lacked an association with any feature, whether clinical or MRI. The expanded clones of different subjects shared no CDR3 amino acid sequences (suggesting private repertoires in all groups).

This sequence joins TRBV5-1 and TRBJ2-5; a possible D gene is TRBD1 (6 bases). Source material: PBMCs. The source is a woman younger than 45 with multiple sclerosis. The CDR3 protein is CASSLDSTGHQETQYF. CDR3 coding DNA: TGCGCCAGCAGCCTGGATTCGACAGGACACCAAGAGACCCAGTACTTC.